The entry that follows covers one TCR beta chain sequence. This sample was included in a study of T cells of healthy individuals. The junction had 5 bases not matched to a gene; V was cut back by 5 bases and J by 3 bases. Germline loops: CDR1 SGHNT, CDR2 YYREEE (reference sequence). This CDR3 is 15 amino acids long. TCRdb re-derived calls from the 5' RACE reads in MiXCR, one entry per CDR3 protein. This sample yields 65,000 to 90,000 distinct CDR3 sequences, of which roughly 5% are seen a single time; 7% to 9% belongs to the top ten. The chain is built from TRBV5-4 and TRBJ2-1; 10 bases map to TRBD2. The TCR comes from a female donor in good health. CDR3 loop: CASSVAGGIYNEQFF. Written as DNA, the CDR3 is TGTGCCAGCAGTGTAGCGGGAGGCATCTACAATGAGCAGTTCTTC.